The 9 T cell receptor beta chains below all came from one sample that was sequenced in a study of T cell changes during pregnancy in multiple sclerosis. TCRdb keeps only in-frame clones here, not all; method: immunoSEQ multiplex PCR. Found here are tens of thousands of clones, about 92% of them singletons; the top ten hold 0.6% to 0.7%. Sample: CD4+ T cells from peripheral blood mononuclear cells, taken after pregnancy. Source of these receptors: a female donor with multiple sclerosis, enrolled in a pregnancy study.

The V gene is TRBV9, the J gene TRBJ2-7, with TRBD1 matching 9 bases. CDR3 length: 14 residues. Germline V gene lookup returns CDR1 SGDLS and CDR2 YYNGEE. The V and J ends lost 2 bases and 6 bases, in that order; junction bases with no gene match: 6. In nucleotides, the CDR3 is TGTGCCAGCAGCGTCGGGACAGGGTTTCGCGAGCAGTACTTC. Translation: CASSVGTGFREQYF.

This chain links TRBV10-3 with TRBJ1-2; 8 bases fit TRBD1. The V gene end was trimmed by 4 bases and the J gene end by 7 bases; junction bases not matched to a gene: 5. The length of the CDR3 is 13 residues. From germline, CDR1 is ENHRY and CDR2 SYGVKD. The CDR3 DNA reads as TGTGCCATCAGTGTCGACAGGGGTTTTGGCTACACCTTC. This codes for CAISVDRGFGYTF.

The chain has TRBV7-3 and TRBJ2-1; 12 bases fit TRBD2. Germline trimming cut 7 bases from V and 7 bases from J; bases unmatched to any gene: 8. The CDR3 has 15 residues. The germline CDR1 and CDR2 sequences are SGHTA and FQGTGA. CDR3 DNA sequence: TGTGCCAGCACCCCTAGCGGGGGGGCGGTGAATGAGCAGTTCTTC. Translating gives CASTPSGGAVNEQFF.

The chain couples TRBV30 to TRBJ2-2; TRBD2 is a possible D gene (7 bases). The V gene's germline CDR1 is GTSNPN and CDR2 SVGIG (reference sequence). The CDR3 consists of 18 residues. V lost 0 bases and J lost 4, with 21 bases in between. Here the CDR3 reads CAWSVWGGRNRGTGELFF. Here the CDR3 DNA reads TGTGCCTGGAGTGTTTGGGGGGGGCGAAATCGTGGCACCGGGGAGCTGTTTTTT.

V usage is TRBV9 and J usage is TRBJ2-7; 9 bases fit TRBD1. The CDR3 runs to 16 residues. CDR1 is SGDLS, CDR2 YYNGEE, per germline. J gave up 2 bases and V 3 bases, and 9 bases lay outside the gene matches. CDR3 in DNA: TGTGCCAGCAGCGCCTCCGGGACAGGGAAGCCCTACGAGCAGTACTTC. Translation gives CASSASGTGKPYEQYF.

This chain uses TRBV2 with TRBJ2-2; TRBD1 aligns across 9 bases. With 6 bases clipped from V and 4 bases from J, the junction kept 3 bases outside the gene matches. CDR3 length: 14 residues. Germline loops: CDR1 SNHLY, CDR2 FYNNEI. For the CDR3, the DNA is TGTGCCAGCAGGGGACAGGGTCTCACCGGGGAGCTGTTTTTT. It yields the protein CASRGQGLTGELFF.

The chain combines TRBV9 with TRBJ1-6; 8 nucleotides agree with TRBD1. The germline V gene encodes CDR1 SGDLS and CDR2 YYNGEE. CDR3 length: 16 amino acids. J gave up 10 bases and V 0 bases, and 9 bases lay outside the gene matches. CDR3 sequence reads: CASSVGPSGGRSPLHF. The CDR3 DNA reads as TGTGCCAGCAGCGTAGGTCCCTCAGGGGGCAGGTCACCCCTCCACTTT.

J is TRBJ1-2 and V is TRBV13; possibly TRBD1 for D (6 bases). Trimming stripped 5 bases from V and 3 bases from J, with 16 bases between. The CDR3 contains 15 residues. CDR1 and CDR2 (germline): PRHDT, FYEKMQ (reference sequence). CDR3: CASSRIDRLHYGYTF. The CDR3 bases are TGTGCCAGCAGCCGGATTGACAGGTTACACTATGGCTACACCTTC.

This clone was counted only a few times. V is TRBV19 and J is TRBJ1-6; a weak D match, TRBD1 (5 bases). The CDR3 consists of 16 residues. Germline V gene lookup returns CDR1 LNHDA and CDR2 SQIVND (reference sequence). Trimming shortened V by 4 bases and J by 0 bases, and 10 bases separated the two germline ends. Here the CDR3 reads CASSTRGNSYNSPLHF. CDR3 bases: TGTGCCAGTAGTACCCGGGGGAACTCCTATAATTCACCCCTCCACTTT.